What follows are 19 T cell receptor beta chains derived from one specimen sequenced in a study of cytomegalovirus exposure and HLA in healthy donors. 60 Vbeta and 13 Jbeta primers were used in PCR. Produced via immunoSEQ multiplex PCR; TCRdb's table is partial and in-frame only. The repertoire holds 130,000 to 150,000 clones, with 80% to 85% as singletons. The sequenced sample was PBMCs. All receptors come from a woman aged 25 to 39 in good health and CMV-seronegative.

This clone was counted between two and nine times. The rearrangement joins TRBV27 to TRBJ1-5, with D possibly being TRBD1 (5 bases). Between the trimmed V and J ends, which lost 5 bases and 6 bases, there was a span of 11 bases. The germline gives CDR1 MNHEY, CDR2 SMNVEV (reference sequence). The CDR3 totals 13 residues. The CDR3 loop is CASSKGVGQPQHF. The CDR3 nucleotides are TGTGCCAGCAGTAAAGGGGTTGGTCAGCCCCAGCATTTT.

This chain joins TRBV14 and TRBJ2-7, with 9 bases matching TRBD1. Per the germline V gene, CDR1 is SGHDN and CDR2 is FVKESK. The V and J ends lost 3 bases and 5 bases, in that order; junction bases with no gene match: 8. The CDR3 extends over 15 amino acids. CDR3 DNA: TGTGCCAGCAGCCACGGAGGACAGGGGCGCCACGAGCAGTACTTC. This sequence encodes CASSHGGQGRHEQYF.

CDR3 region: CASSLATGLAVNEQFF. The CDR3 nucleotides read TGTGCCAGCAGCTTGGCAACGGGACTAGCAGTAAATGAGCAGTTCTTC. V gene TRBV5-6 combines with J gene TRBJ2-1; 9 nucleotides align to TRBD2. The CDR3 is 16 residues long. V lost 0 bases, J lost 7 bases, and 8 bases stayed unmatched. Germline values: CDR1 SGHDT, CDR2 YYEEEE. The entire variable domain, with the rest obtained from reference TRBV5-6 and TRBJ2-1, is as follows: DAGVTQSPTHLIKTRGQQVTLRCSPKSGHDTVSWYQQALGQGPQFIFQYYEEEERQRGNFPDRFSGHQFPNYSSELNVNALLLGDSALYLCASSLATGLAVNEQFFGPGTRLTVL.

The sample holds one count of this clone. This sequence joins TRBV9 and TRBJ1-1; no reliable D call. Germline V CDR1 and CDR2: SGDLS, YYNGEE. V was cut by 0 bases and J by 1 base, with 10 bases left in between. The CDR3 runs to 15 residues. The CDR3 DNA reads TGTGCCAGCAGCGTAGATATACAGCCGAACACTGAAGCTTTCTTT. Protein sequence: CASSVDIQPNTEAFF.

DNA of the CDR3: TGTGCCAGCAGCCTGGGACTAGCGGAAACCCAGTACTTC. Translation gives CASSLGLAETQYF. This chain links TRBV7-9 with TRBJ2-5, with 11 bases fitting TRBD2. Germline assignment: CDR1 SEHNR and CDR2 FQNEAQ (reference sequence). Germline trimming cut 5 bases from V and 8 bases from J; bases unmatched to any gene: 4. The CDR3 length is 13 residues.

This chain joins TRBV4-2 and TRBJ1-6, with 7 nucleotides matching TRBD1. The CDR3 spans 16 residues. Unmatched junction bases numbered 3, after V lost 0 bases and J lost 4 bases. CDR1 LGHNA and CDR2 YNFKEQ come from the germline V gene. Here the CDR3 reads CASSQDPGQYNSPLHF. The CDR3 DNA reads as TGTGCCAGCAGCCAAGATCCGGGACAGTATAATTCACCCCTCCACTTT.

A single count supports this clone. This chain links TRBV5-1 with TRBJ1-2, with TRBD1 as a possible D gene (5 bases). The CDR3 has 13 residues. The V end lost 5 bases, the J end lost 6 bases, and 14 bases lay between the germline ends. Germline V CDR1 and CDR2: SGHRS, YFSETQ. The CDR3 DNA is TGCGCCAGCAGAATCGGGGGAGAGGATGGCTACACCTTC. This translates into CASRIGGEDGYTF. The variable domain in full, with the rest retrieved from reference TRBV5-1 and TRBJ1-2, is KAGVTQTPRYLIKTRGQQVTLSCSPISGHRSVSWYQQTPGQGLQFLFEYFSETQRNKGNFPGRFSGRQFSNSRSEMNVSTLELGDSALYLCASRIGGEDGYTFGSGTRLTVV.

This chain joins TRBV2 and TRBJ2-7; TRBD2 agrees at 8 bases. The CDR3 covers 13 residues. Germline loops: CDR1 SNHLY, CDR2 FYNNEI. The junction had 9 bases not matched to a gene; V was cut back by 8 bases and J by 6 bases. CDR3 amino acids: CASGRASGSEQYF. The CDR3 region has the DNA TGTGCCAGCGGGAGGGCTAGCGGGTCCGAGCAGTACTTC.

This CDR3 is CASSFLAGAEETQYF. The CDR3 DNA sequence: TGCGCCAGCAGCTTCCTAGCGGGGGCCGAAGAGACCCAGTACTTC. The chain couples TRBV5-1 to TRBJ2-5; 10 bases are shared with TRBD2. J was trimmed by 3 bases and V by 2 bases; bases with no gene match: 4. The CDR3 covers 15 residues. Germline V gives CDR1 SGHRS, CDR2 YFSETQ.

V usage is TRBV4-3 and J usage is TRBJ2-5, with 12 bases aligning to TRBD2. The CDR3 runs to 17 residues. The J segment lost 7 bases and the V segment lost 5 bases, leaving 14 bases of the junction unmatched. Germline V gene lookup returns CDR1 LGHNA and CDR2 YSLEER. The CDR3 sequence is CASSSVRLAGGRGTQYF. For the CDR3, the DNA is TGCGCCAGCAGCTCAGTCAGGCTAGCGGGGGGGCGCGGGACCCAGTACTTC.

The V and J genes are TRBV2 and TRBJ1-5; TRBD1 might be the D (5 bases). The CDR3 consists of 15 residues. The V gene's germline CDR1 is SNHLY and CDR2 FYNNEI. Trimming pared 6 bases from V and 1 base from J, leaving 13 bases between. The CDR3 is CASSYRGLSNQPQHF. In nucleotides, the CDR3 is TGTGCCAGCAGCTACCGGGGGTTGAGCAATCAGCCCCAGCATTTT.

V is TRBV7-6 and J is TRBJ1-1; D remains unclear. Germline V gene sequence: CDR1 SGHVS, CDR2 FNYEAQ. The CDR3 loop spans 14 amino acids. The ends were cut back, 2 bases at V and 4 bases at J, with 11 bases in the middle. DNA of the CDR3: TGTGCCAGCAGCTTATTCCAGCGGGGCACTGAAGCTTTCTTT. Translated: CASSLFQRGTEAFF.

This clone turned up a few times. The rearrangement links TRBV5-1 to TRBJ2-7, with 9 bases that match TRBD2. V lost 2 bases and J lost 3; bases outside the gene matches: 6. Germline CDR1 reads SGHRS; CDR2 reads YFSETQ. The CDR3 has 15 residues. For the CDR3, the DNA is TGCGCCAGCAGCTTCGCTAGCGGGATTATCTACGAGCAGTACTTC. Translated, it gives CASSFASGIIYEQYF. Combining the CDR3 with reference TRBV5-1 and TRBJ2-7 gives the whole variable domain KAGVTQTPRYLIKTRGQQVTLSCSPISGHRSVSWYQQTPGQGLQFLFEYFSETQRNKGNFPGRFSGRQFSNSRSEMNVSTLELGDSALYLCASSFASGIIYEQYFGPGTRLTVT.

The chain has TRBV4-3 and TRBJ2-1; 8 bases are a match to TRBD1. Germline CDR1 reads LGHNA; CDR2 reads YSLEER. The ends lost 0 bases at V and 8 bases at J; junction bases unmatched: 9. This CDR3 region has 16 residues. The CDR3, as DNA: TGCGCCAGCAGCCAAGAGGGAGACAGGGGAGCAGATGAGCAGTTCTTC. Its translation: CASSQEGDRGADEQFF.

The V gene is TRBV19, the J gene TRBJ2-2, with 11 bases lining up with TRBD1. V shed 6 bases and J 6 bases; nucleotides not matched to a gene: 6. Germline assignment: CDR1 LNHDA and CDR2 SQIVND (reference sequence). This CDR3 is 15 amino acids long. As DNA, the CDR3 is TGTGCCAGTAGGCATAGGACAGGGGGCTCCGGGGAGCTGTTTTTT. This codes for CASRHRTGGSGELFF. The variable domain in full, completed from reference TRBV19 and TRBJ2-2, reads DGGITQSPKYLFRKEGQNVTLSCEQNLNHDAMYWYRQDPGQGLRLIYYSQIVNDFQKGDIAEGYSVSREKKESFPLTVTSAQKNPTAFYLCASRHRTGGSGELFFGEGSRLTVL.

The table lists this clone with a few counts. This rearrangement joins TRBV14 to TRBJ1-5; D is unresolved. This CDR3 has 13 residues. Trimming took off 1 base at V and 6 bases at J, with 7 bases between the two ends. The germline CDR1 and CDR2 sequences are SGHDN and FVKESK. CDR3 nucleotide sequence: TGTGCCAGCAGCCAAGCCCCCCGTCAGCCCCAGCATTTT. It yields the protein CASSQAPRQPQHF. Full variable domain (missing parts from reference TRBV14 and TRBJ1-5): EAGVTQFPSHSVIEKGQTVTLRCDPISGHDNLYWYRRVMGKEIKFLLHFVKESKQDESGMPNNRFLAERTGGTYSTLKVQPAELEDSGVYFCASSQAPRQPQHFGDGTRLSIL.

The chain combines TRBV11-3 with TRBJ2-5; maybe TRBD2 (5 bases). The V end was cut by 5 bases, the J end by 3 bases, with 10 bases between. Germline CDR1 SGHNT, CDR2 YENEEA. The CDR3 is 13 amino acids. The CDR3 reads CASSRDGEETQYF. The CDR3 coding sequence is TGTGCCAGCAGCCGAGACGGGGAAGAGACCCAGTACTTC.

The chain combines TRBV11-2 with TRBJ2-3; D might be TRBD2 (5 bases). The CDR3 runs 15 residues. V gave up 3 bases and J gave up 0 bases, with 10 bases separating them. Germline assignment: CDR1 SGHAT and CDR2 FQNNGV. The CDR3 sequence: CASSFGEWSTDTQYF. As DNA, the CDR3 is TGTGCCAGCAGCTTCGGGGAGTGGAGCACAGATACGCAGTATTTT.

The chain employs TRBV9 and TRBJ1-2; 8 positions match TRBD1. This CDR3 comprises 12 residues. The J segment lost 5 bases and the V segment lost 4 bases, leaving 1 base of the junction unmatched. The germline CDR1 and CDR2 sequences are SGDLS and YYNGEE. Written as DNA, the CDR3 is TGTGCCAGCAGCCAGGGGGCTTATGGCTACACCTTC. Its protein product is CASSQGAYGYTF.